This is a list of T cell receptor beta chains from one sample in a study of response to subunit inactivated influenza vaccine. TCRdb called the RT-PCR reads again in MiXCR, with one record for every CDR3 protein. The data hold some 800,000 distinct CDR3 sequences, with 20% to 25% observed a single time. The sample was PBMCs from blood, taken 4 to 6 days after vaccination. These TCRs come from a middle-aged man who received an inactivated influenza vaccine. Each CDR3 is given without its conserved first and last residue. Only some rows state a clone size, as once, few, many or a class for expanded clones.

j_gene | abundance | v_gene | CDR3aa
TRBJ2-5 | few | TRBV20-1 | SASDRGSETQY
TRBJ2-2 | . | TRBV6-2/TRBV6-3 | ASSRDLITGELF
TRBJ1-1 | . | TRBV11-2 | ASSFAGDEAF
TRBJ2-3 | few | TRBV7-9 | ASSLASSGVTDTQY
TRBJ2-5 | . | TRBV29-1 | SVDNSGGGPETQY
TRBJ2-3 | few | TRBV7-9 | ASSPGIRTRGTDTQY
TRBJ2-7 | . | TRBV20-1 | SAASGHAIEQY
TRBJ2-3 | . | TRBV14 | ASSQAQGVSTDTQY
TRBJ1-5 | few | TRBV4-1 | ASSQEGMRFVQPQH
TRBJ2-7 | . | TRBV7-2 | ASSWRLGGLSSYEQY
TRBJ1-5 | . | TRBV6-1 | ASSESHSNQPQH
TRBJ2-1 | few | TRBV29-1 | SVDGTGVGEQF
TRBJ2-1 | few | TRBV12-3/TRBV12-4 | ASSLDRDYNEQF
TRBJ1-5 | . | TRBV20-1 | SARSGANTNQPQH
TRBJ2-7 | many | TRBV3-1 | ASSLLAGVSYEQY
TRBJ1-1 | few | TRBV20-1 | SAGGGANTEAF
TRBJ2-5 | . | TRBV6-6 | ASRAFQETQY
TRBJ2-2 | few | TRBV4-3 | ASSQDGDFTGELF
TRBJ2-1 | many | TRBV20-1 | SALAGGNEQF
TRBJ2-3 | . | TRBV4-3 | ASSQDLAVRHTQY
TRBJ1-1 | few | TRBV7-2 | ASTLSPVVNTEAF
TRBJ2-7 | . | TRBV6-2/TRBV6-3 | ASSYSRNAGEQY
TRBJ2-5 | . | TRBV6-1 | ASSSLISWDTLQETQY
TRBJ2-7 | few | TRBV20-1 | SAQTGPYEQY
TRBJ2-3 | few | TRBV7-2 | ASSSDRTKLVDTQY
TRBJ2-1 | . | TRBV6-2/TRBV6-3 | ATSRNPQF
TRBJ2-5 | many | TRBV7-8 | ASSLFLAEKETQY
TRBJ2-7 | few | TRBV7-9 | ASSPEDSYEQY
TRBJ2-7 | few | TRBV7-9 | ASSMGSGHEQY
TRBJ2-5 | few | TRBV6-5 | ASSYWGDEETQY
TRBJ2-5 | . | TRBV9 | ASSVRASYQETQY
TRBJ1-5 | many | TRBV28 | ASSSKLRDRGPLYYSNQPQH
TRBJ1-2 | . | TRBV5-1 | ASRDSGWTNSNYGYT
TRBJ2-7 | . | TRBV2 | ASSSSGGGRGEQY
TRBJ2-5 | . | TRBV6-1 | ASRKGLAGVKETQY
TRBJ2-7 | few | TRBV5-1 | ASRLGGIAYEQY
TRBJ1-4 | . | TRBV7-9 | ASSGGQEKLF
TRBJ1-1 | . | TRBV5-4 | ASSFDGAGNTEAF
TRBJ1-4 | few | TRBV5-5 | ASSLAGGDEKLF
TRBJ2-7 | . | TRBV4-3 | ASSQDRGGWYEQY
TRBJ1-3 | . | TRBV12-3/TRBV12-4 | ASRTAGNSGNTIY
TRBJ1-6 | . | TRBV30 | AWSLDSYNSPLH
TRBJ2-7 | . | TRBV20-1 | SARKHPGQGYAEQY
TRBJ2-1 | few | TRBV6-5 | ASSYSAAGGWDEQF
TRBJ1-2 | . | TRBV20-1 | SARAQSPRDYGYT
TRBJ1-2 | . | TRBV29-1 | SVESRGGYT
TRBJ1-2 | . | TRBV29-1 | SVSDGNYGYT
TRBJ2-6 | . | TRBV7-9 | ASTVPGAPGANVLT
TRBJ1-1 | . | TRBV20-1 | SARQVWPEAF
TRBJ2-3 | . | TRBV20-1 | SAAAGTSGTDTQY